Shown below are 17 T cell receptor beta chains from a single sample sequenced in a study of response to subunit inactivated influenza vaccine. Each CDR3 protein is one row after TCRdb ran MiXCR on the RT-PCR reads. The sample has about 700,000 distinct CDR3 sequences; around 14% are singletons. Sequences were derived from PBMCs from blood, sampled around two weeks before vaccination. These receptors were collected from a man in his fifties or sixties who received an inactivated influenza vaccine.

This clonotype was picked up a small number of times. The chain has TRBV28 and TRBJ1-6, with 7 positions matching TRBD1. Germline V CDR1 and CDR2: MDHEN, SYDVKM. The CDR3 has 16 residues. Trimming at V came to 5 bases and at J to 7 bases, leaving 11 bases not matched to a gene. CDR3 nucleotides: TGTGCCAGCAGTCTCATTAATCAGGGGGTAAATTCACCCCTCCACTTT. It encodes CASSLINQGVNSPLHF.

The rearrangement links TRBV4-2 to TRBJ2-5; 8 bases agree with TRBD2. Germline CDR1 is LGHNA and CDR2 is YNFKEQ. The CDR3 length is 16 residues. With V trimmed by 1 base and J by 0 bases, 4 bases remained unmatched. The CDR3 reads CASSQALAGHQETQYF. The CDR3 DNA reads as TGTGCCAGCAGCCAAGCGCTAGCGGGCCACCAAGAGACCCAGTACTTC.

This clonotype was detected only a few times. The rearrangement uses TRBV5-1 and TRBJ2-5; perhaps D is TRBD1 or TRBD2 (5 bases each). The length of the CDR3 is 16 residues. The V end lost 0 bases, the J end lost 2 bases, and 14 bases lay between the germline ends. Per the germline V gene, CDR1 is SGHRS and CDR2 is YFSETQ. For the CDR3, the DNA is TGCGCCAGCAGCTTGGTACCAACCGGGACGCAAGAGACCCAGTACTTC. Translated, it gives CASSLVPTGTQETQYF.

This clonotype was observed many times. The CDR3 DNA reads as TGTGCCAGCAGCCAAGAGCCAGCGCCAAGCTCTGGGGCCAACGTCCTGACTTTC. Its protein product is CASSQEPAPSSGANVLTF. The rearrangement uses TRBV4-2 and TRBJ2-6; D remains ambiguous. Germline values: CDR1 LGHNA, CDR2 YNFKEQ. Trimming pared 0 bases from V and 0 bases from J, leaving 12 bases between. The CDR3 sequence is 18 residues long.

The table lists this clonotype with a few counts. The chain couples TRBV18 to TRBJ1-6; no firm D call. V dropped 3 bases and J dropped 8 bases, with 11 bases sitting between them. CDR1 and CDR2 from the germline V gene are KGHSH and LQKENI. The length of the CDR3 is 14 residues. The CDR3 reads CASSPTRADSPLHF. CDR3 nucleotides: TGTGCCAGCTCACCGACGCGGGCTGATTCACCCCTCCACTTT. Using reference TRBV18 and TRBJ1-6 for the parts outside the CDR3, the full variable domain is NAGVMQNPRHLVRRRGQEARLRCSPMKGHSHVYWYRQLPEEGLKFMVYLQKENIIDESGMPKERFSAEFPKEGPSILRIQQVVRGDSAAYFCASSPTRADSPLHFGNGTRLTVT.

The chain is built from TRBV6-2 or TRBV6-3 and TRBJ2-1; D might be TRBD1 or TRBD2, each matching 5 bases. CDR3 size: 17 residues. V lost 1 base, J lost 8 bases, and 21 bases lay in between. CDR1 is MNHEY and CDR2 is SVGEGT in the germline V gene. CDR3 amino acids: CASSYLLGTGLLDEQFF. For the CDR3, the DNA is TGTGCCAGCAGTTACTTGTTAGGCACAGGACTTTTAGATGAGCAGTTCTTC.

This clonotype appeared many times. The chain joins TRBV28 to TRBJ2-1, with 8 bases matching TRBD2. Looked up from germline, CDR1 is MDHEN and CDR2 is SYDVKM. Trimming cost V 5 bases and J 4 bases; bases outside gene matches: 4. The CDR3 consists of 14 residues. For the CDR3, the DNA is TGTGCCAGCAGTCCGGGACTAGTTTACAATGAGCAGTTCTTC. It is translated as CASSPGLVYNEQFF.

This clonotype was seen only a few times. This sequence joins TRBV20-1 and TRBJ1-4; 7 bases are shared with TRBD1. V lost 5 bases to trimming and J lost 0 bases; unmatched junction nucleotides: 6. The CDR3 runs to 15 residues. Germline V gives CDR1 DFQATT, CDR2 SNEGSKA (reference sequence). The CDR3 here is CSAPGTVSTNEKLFF. In nucleotides, the CDR3 is TGCAGTGCTCCCGGGACAGTCTCAACTAATGAAAAACTGTTTTTT.

The V gene is TRBV4-3, the J gene TRBJ2-1; D call uncertain. The CDR3 extends over 15 amino acids. Trimming left V 0 bases short and J 2 bases short, with 8 bases between. Germline lookup yields CDR1 LGHNA and CDR2 YSLEER. The CDR3: CASSQDPGTYNEQFF. The CDR3 DNA reads as TGCGCCAGCAGCCAAGATCCCGGAACCTACAATGAGCAGTTCTTC.

This clonotype occurred many times. This chain uses TRBV28 with TRBJ2-3; TRBD2 might be the D (7 bases). Deletions cut 3 bases from V and 11 bases from J, with 21 bases between. Looked up from germline, CDR1 is MDHEN and CDR2 is SYDVKM. The CDR3 totals 15 residues. DNA for the CDR3: TGTGCCAGCAGTTTTTGGGGGGGACAAACCCCAAAGCAGTATTTT. The encoded protein is CASSFWGGQTPKQYF.

The V gene is TRBV7-2, the J gene TRBJ2-5; TRBD2 agrees at 9 bases. This CDR3 region has 15 residues. V dropped 4 bases and J dropped 7; count of bases not matched to a gene: 10. Per germline, CDR1 SGHTA and CDR2 FQGNSA. CDR3 sequence (DNA): TGTGCCAGCAGCTCAGGACTAGCGCGGGATAGGACCCAGTACTTC. Translation: CASSSGLARDRTQYF.

The chain employs TRBV9 and TRBJ2-1; D perhaps matches TRBD2 (6 bases). CDR1 is SGDLS and CDR2 is YYNGEE in the germline V gene. This CDR3 region has 16 residues. Trimming left V 0 bases short and J 0 bases short, with 10 bases between. This CDR3 is CASSVGDLNSYNEQFF. The CDR3 DNA follows: TGTGCCAGCAGCGTAGGGGACTTGAACTCCTACAATGAGCAGTTCTTC.

V is TRBV20-1 and J is TRBJ2-7; 10 nucleotides match TRBD2. This CDR3 comprises 17 residues. Trimming at V came to 1 base and at J to 0 bases, leaving 9 bases not matched to a gene. Germline V gene sequence: CDR1 DFQATT, CDR2 SNEGSKA (reference sequence). CDR3: CSARGDSGTSDSYEQYF. The CDR3 nucleotides read TGCAGTGCTAGAGGGGATAGTGGGACTAGCGACTCCTACGAGCAGTACTTC.

The V call is TRBV15, the J call TRBJ2-1, with TRBD1 identical over 7 bases. V trimming: 0 bases; J trimming: 5 bases; junction bases outside the gene matches: 4. The germline gives CDR1 LNHNV, CDR2 YYDKDF (reference sequence). The CDR3 loop spans 15 amino acids. This chain's CDR3 is CATSRDAGGNNEQFF. CDR3 DNA sequence: TGTGCCACCAGCAGAGATGCAGGGGGAAACAATGAGCAGTTCTTC. The full variable domain, with the rest looked up from reference TRBV15 and TRBJ2-1, is DAMVIQNPRYQVTQFGKPVTLSCSQTLNHNVMYWYQQKSSQAPKLLFHYYDKDFNNEADTPDNFQSRRPNTSFCFLDIRSPGLGDTAMYLCATSRDAGGNNEQFFGPGTRLTVL.

V is TRBV7-9 and J is TRBJ2-5; TRBD1 or TRBD2 may be the D gene (5 bases each). V lost 4 bases and J lost 1, with 10 bases in between. The CDR3 runs 14 residues. In germline, CDR1 is SEHNR, CDR2 FQNEAQ (reference sequence). The CDR3 loop reads CASSWGPTQETQYF. CDR3 in DNA: TGTGCCAGCAGCTGGGGACCAACCCAAGAGACCCAGTACTTC.

This clonotype showed up just once. The chain has TRBV2 and TRBJ2-1, with 15 bases matching TRBD2. The CDR3 runs to 18 residues. The germline CDR1 and CDR2 sequences are SNHLY and FYNNEI. V dropped 6 bases and J dropped 0; count of bases not matched to a gene: 6. The CDR3 protein is CASSGLAGGFSSYNEQFF. DNA of the CDR3: TGTGCCAGCAGCGGACTAGCGGGGGGGTTCAGCTCCTACAATGAGCAGTTCTTC.

This sequence joins TRBV24-1 and TRBJ2-5; D is uncertain. The CDR3 covers 13 residues. Germline V gene data show CDR1 as KGHDR and CDR2 as SFDVKD. The V end was cut by 3 bases, the J end by 6 bases, with 10 bases between. CDR3 loop: CATSDAGPQTQYF. CDR3 nucleotides: TGTGCCACCAGTGATGCAGGACCCCAGACCCAGTACTTC.